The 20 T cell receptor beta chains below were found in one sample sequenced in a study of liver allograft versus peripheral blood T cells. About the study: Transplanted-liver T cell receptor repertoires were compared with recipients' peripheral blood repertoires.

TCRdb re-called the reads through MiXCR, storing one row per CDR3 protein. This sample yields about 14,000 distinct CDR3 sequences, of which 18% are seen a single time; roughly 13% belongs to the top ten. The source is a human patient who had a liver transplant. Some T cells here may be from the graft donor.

The CDR3 nucleotides read TGTGCCAGCAGCCTCCCGCTGGGCCAAGCCTACGAGCAGTACTTC. Protein sequence: CASSLPLGQAYEQYF. J is TRBJ2-7 and V is TRBV5-4, with D unclear. This CDR3 region has 15 residues. Trimming stripped 4 bases from V and 2 bases from J, with 16 bases between. CDR1 is SGHNT and CDR2 is YYREEE in the germline V gene (reference sequence).

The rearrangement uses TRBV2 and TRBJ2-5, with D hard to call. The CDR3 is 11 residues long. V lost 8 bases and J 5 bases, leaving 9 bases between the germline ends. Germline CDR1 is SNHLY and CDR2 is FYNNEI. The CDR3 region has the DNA TGTGCCAGCCGCGTGGGGGAGACCCAGTACTTC. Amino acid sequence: CASRVGETQYF.

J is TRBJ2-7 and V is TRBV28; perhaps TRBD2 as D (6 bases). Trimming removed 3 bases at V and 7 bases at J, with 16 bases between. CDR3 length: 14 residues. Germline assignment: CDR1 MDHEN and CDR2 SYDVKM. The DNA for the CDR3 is TGTGCCAGCAGTTTGGAGGGCCAAAGAACGGAGCAGTACTTC. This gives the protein CASSLEGQRTEQYF. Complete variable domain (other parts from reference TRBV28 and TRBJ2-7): DVKVTQSSRYLVKRTGEKVFLECVQDMDHENMFWYRQDPGLGLRLIYFSYDVKMKEKGDIPEGYSVSREKKERFSLILESASTNQTSMYLCASSLEGQRTEQYFGPGTRLTVT.

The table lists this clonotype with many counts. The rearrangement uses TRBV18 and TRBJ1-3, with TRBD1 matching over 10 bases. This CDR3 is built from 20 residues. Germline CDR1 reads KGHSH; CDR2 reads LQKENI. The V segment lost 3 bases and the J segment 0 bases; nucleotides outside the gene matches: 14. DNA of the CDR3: TGTGCCAGCTCACCTACGATCGGACAGGGGGACGAGAGCTCTGGAAACACCATATATTTT. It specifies CASSPTIGQGDESSGNTIYF.

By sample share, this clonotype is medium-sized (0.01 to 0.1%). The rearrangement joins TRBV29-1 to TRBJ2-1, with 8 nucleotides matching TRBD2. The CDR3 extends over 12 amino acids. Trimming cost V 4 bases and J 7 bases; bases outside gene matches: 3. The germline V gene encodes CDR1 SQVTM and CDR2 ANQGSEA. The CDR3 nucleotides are TGCAGCGTTGGCATAGCGGGGAATGAGCAGTTCTTC. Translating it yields CSVGIAGNEQFF.

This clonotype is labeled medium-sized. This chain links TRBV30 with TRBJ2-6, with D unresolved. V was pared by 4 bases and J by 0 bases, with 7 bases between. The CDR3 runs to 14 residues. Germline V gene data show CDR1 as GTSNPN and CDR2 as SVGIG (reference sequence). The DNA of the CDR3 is TGTGCCTGGACACACAGCTCTGGGGCCAACGTCCTGACTTTC. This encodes CAWTHSSGANVLTF.

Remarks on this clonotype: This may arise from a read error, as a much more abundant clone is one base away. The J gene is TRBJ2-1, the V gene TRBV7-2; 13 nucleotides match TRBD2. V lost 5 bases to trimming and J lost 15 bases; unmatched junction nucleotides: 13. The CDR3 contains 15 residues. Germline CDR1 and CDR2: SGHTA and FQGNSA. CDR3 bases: TGTACCAGCAGCCCGGGACTAGCGGGGCTTAGGGGATGGTTCTTC. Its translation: CTSSPGLAGLRGWFF.

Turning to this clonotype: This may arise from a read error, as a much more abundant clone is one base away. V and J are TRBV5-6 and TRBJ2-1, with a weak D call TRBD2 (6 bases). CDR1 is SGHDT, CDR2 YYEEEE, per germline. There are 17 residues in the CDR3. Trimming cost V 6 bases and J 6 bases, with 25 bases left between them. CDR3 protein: CASTSTSLLEGSNEQFF. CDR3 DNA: TGTGCCAGCACCTCAACGAGCCTACTGGAGGGCTCCAATGAGCAGTTCTTC. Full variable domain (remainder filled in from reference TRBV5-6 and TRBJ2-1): DAGVTQSPTHLIKTRGQQVTLRCSPKSGHDTVSWYQQALGQGPQFIFQYYEEEERQRGNFPDRFSGHQFPNYSSELNVNALLLGDSALYLCASTSTSLLEGSNEQFFGPGTRLTVL.

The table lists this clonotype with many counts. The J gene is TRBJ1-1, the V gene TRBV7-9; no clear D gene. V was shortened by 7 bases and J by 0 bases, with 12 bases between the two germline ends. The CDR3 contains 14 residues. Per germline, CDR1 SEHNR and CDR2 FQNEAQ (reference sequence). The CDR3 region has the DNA TGTGCCAGCAATCTAGCGACGGTGAACACTGAAGCTTTCTTT. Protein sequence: CASNLATVNTEAFF.

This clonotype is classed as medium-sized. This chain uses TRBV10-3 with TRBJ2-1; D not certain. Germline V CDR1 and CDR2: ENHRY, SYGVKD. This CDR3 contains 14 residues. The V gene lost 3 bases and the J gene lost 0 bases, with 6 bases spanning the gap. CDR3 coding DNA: TGTGCCATCAGTGAAATTAGCTCCTACAATGAGCAGTTCTTC. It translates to CAISEISSYNEQFF.

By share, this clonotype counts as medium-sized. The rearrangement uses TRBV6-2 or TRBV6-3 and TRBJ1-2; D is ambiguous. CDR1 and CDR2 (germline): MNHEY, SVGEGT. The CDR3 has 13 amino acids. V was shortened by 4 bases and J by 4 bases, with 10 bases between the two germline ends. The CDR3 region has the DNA TGTGCCAGCAGTTCTCGTTTACCCTATGGCTACACCTTC. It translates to CASSSRLPYGYTF.

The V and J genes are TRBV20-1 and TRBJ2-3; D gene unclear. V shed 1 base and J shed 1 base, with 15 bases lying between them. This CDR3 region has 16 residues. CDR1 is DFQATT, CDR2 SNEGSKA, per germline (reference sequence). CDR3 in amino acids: CSARALGVRGTDTQYF. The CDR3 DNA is TGCAGTGCTAGAGCCCTAGGAGTACGCGGCACAGATACGCAGTATTTT.

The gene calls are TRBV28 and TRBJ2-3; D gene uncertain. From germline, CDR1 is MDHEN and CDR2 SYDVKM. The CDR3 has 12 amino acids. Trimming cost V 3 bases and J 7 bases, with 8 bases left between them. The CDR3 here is CASSLVQNTQYF. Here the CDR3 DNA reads TGTGCCAGCAGTTTGGTCCAAAATACGCAGTATTTT.

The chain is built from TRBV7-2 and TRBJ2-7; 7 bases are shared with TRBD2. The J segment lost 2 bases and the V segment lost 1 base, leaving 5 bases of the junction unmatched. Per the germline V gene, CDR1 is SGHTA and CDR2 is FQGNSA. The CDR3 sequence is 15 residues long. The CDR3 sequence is CASSLGGGSTYEQYF. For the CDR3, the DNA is TGTGCCAGCAGCTTAGGGGGGGGGTCAACCTACGAGCAGTACTTC.

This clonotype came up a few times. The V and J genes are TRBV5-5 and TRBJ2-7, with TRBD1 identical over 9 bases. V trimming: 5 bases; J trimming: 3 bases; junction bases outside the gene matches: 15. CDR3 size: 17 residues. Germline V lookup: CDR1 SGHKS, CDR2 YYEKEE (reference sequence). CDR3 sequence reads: CASSFRDRGVGHYEQYF. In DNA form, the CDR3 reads TGTGCCAGCAGTTTCCGAGACAGGGGGGTTGGGCACTACGAGCAGTACTTC.

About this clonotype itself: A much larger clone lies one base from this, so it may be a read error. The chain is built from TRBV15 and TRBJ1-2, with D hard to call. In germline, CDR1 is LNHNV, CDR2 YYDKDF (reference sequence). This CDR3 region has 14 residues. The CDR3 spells CATSRDVVGRGYIF. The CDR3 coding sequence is TGTGCCACCAGCAGAGATGTTGTAGGGCGTGGCTACATCTTC. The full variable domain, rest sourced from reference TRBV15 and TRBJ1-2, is DAMVIQNPRYQVTQFGKPVTLSCSQTLNHNVMYWYQQKSSQAPKLLFHYYDKDFNNEADTPDNFQSRRPNTSFCFLDIRSPGLGDTAMYLCATSRDVVGRGYIFGSGTRLTVV.

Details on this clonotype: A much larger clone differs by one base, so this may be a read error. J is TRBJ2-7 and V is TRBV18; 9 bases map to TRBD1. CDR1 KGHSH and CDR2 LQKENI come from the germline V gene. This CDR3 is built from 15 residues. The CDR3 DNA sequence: TGTGCCAGCTCCCCCGGGACAGGGAGCACCTACAAGCAGTACTTC. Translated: CASSPGTGSTYKQYF.

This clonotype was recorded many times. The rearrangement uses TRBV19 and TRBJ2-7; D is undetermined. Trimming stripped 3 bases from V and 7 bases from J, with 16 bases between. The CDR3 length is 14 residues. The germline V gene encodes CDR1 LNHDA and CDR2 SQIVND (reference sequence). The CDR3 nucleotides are TGTGCCAGTAGTATTCAGACGGTCCTTGGGGAGCAGTACTTC. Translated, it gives CASSIQTVLGEQYF.

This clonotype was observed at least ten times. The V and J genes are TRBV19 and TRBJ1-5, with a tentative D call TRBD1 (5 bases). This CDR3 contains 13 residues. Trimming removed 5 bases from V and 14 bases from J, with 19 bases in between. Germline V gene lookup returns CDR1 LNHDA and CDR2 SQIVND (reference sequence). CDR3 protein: CASSPVLTGTKHF. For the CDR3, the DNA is TGTGCCAGTAGTCCTGTTCTTACAGGTACAAAGCATTTT.

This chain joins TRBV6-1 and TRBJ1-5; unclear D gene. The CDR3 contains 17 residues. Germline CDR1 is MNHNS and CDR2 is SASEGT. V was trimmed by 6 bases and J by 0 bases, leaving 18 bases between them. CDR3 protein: CASSDREGFYSNQPQHF. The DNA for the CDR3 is TGTGCCAGCAGCGACCGGGAGGGCTTCTATAGCAATCAGCCCCAGCATTTT.